This is a list of T cell receptor beta chains from one sample in a study of T cells after yellow fever vaccination. TCRdb fed the 5' RACE reads into MiXCR, producing one record per CDR3 protein. The sample lists about 69,000 distinct CDR3 sequences; 4.5% to 7.5% were seen once. The sequencing here drew on CD4+ T cells sorted from PBMCs, taken less than 16 days after the first yellow fever vaccination. The receptors originated from a young man who received the YFV17D yellow fever vaccine. Both conserved end residues are part of each CDR3. D genes are given only for firm matches.

j_gene,v_gene,d_gene,CDR3aa
TRBJ2-1,TRBV27,NA,CATSDLYNEQFF
TRBJ1-1,TRBV5-1,NA,CASSGSVNTEAFF
TRBJ2-1,TRBV11-2,NA,CASMPRALQALSYNEQFF
TRBJ2-7,TRBV30,NA,CAWSVPYEQYF
TRBJ2-1,TRBV7-2,TRBD2,CASTGGVHINEQFF
TRBJ1-5,TRBV2,TRBD1,CASWPGQGHQPQHF
TRBJ1-2,TRBV29-1,NA,CSVEPPVDTGYTF
TRBJ1-3,TRBV5-1,NA,CASSLNGDRSSGNTIYF
TRBJ1-1,TRBV12-3/TRBV12-4,TRBD1,CASSLRQGVQTEAFF
TRBJ2-3,TRBV9,NA,CASSTTTSTDTQYF
TRBJ2-1,TRBV7-6,NA,CASSLASRYDEQFF
TRBJ2-4,TRBV7-2,NA,CASSLAGLANIQYF
TRBJ2-1,TRBV20-1,TRBD1,CSALQGAEQFF
TRBJ1-6,TRBV7-2,NA,CASSYANSPLHF
TRBJ1-3,TRBV4-2,TRBD1,CASSQGQGSSGNTIYF
TRBJ1-5,TRBV12-3/TRBV12-4,NA,CASSFAVGVGQPQHF
TRBJ2-3,TRBV7-3,NA,CASTGGNTDTQYF
TRBJ1-5,TRBV7-2,NA,CASSFYNQPQHF
TRBJ1-1,TRBV7-2,TRBD1,CASSGGGGVVNTEAFF
TRBJ1-2,TRBV18,NA,CASSPKLGRDGYTF
TRBJ2-1,TRBV11-2,NA,CASSLPNYRTPNNEQFF
TRBJ2-3,TRBV7-3,NA,CASSPSAGTDTQYF
TRBJ2-5,TRBV11-1,TRBD1,CASSQRGRETQYF
TRBJ1-1,TRBV5-1,NA,CASQRRQFMNTEAFF
TRBJ2-2,TRBV5-6,TRBD2,CASSRGGSGELFF
TRBJ1-5,TRBV10-3,NA,CATLPGENQPQHF
TRBJ2-5,TRBV12-3/TRBV12-4,NA,CASSGRGGAETQYF
TRBJ1-2,TRBV7-2,NA,CASSLDRDNYGYTF
TRBJ2-7,TRBV30,NA,CAWSRQGGYEQYF
TRBJ2-3,TRBV5-1,NA,CASSLFTGPDTQYF
TRBJ1-2,TRBV7-2,NA,CASSFFTRANYGYTF
TRBJ2-1,TRBV10-3,NA,CAISLREGSEQFF
TRBJ1-4,TRBV11-2,TRBD1,CASSLETGARGKLFF
TRBJ2-3,TRBV18,TRBD2,CASSPQMGLAESDTQYF
TRBJ1-2,TRBV11-2,NA,CASSSHLMGYYGYTF
TRBJ1-5,TRBV11-2,TRBD1,CASSLATGGDQPQHF
TRBJ1-6,TRBV6-5,TRBD1,CASSYSGQGNSPLHF
TRBJ1-1,TRBV12-3/TRBV12-4,NA,CASSFRGNTEAFF
TRBJ2-5,TRBV20-1,NA,CSASLAGLADQETQYF